This T cell receptor (beta chain) was recovered during a study of cytomegalovirus exposure and HLA in healthy donors. Study as a whole: Inside one of the first data releases sat around 85 million unique TCRs taken from HLA-typed donors.

The CDR3 covers 13 residues. CDR1 and CDR2 from the germline V gene are MNHEY and SVGAGI. Trimming shortened V by 2 bases and J by 0 bases, and 5 bases separated the two germline ends. PCR used 60 Vbeta primers and 13 Jbeta primers. Repertoires were generated with immunoSEQ multiplex PCR, while TCRdb's copy carries only in-frame clones and drops some. This table holds 160,000 or so clones, 65% to 85% found once. In the case of this clone: As yet, its antigen is unknown.

Study-wide results and caveats: Generally TCR sequences proved uncommon, though certain public TCRs appeared in numerous donors. Sequencing likely generated an artifact that appeared as a cluster of highly shared sequence variants.

The chain combines TRBV6-5 with TRBJ2-7; D remains ambiguous. The clonotype comes from a man between 45 and 60 years old in good health and CMV-seropositive. The sequenced sample was PBMCs. CDR3 sequence reads: CASSYRSSYEQYF. In nucleotides, the CDR3 is TGTGCCAGCAGTTACAGGAGCTCCTACGAGCAGTACTTC.